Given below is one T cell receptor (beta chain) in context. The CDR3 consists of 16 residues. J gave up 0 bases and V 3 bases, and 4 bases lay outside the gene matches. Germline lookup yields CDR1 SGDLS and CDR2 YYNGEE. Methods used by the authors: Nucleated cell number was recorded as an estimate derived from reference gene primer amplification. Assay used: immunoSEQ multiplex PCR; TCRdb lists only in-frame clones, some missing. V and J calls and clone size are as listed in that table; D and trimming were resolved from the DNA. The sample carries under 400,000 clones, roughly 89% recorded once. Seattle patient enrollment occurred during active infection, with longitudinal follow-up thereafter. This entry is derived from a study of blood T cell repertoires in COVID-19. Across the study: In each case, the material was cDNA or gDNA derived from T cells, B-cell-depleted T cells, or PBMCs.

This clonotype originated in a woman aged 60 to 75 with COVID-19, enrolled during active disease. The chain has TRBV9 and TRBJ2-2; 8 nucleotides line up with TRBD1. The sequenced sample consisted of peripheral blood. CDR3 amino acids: CASSGGTGTNTGELFF. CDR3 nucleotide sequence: TGTGCCAGCAGCGGCGGGACAGGAACGAACACCGGGGAGCTGTTTTTT.